Sequencing of this T cell receptor beta chain was carried out in a study of shared clonotypes between healthy human individuals (dated by TCRdb to 2018 to 2021). In the study overall: A few men and two women, aged 18 to 49 years, made up the cohort. For each donor, three plates each were used for CD4 naive and CD4 memory, two plates were used for CD8 naive, and one plate was used for CD8 memory. The study deeply sequenced blood TCR repertoires of five healthy adults to estimate repertoire size and the extent of clonotype sharing between individuals. To increase sequencing depth and limit assay-specific biases, different laboratories used diverse techniques to prepare libraries and sequence TCR repertoires. Each donor's leukapheresis produced roughly between roughly 0.85 and 9 billion PBMCs.

For this clone: Its antigen remains unidentified. It has no much larger one-base neighbor in the sample; base qualities were not kept.

The donors were healthy, HIV-negative adults with no recently reported acute infections or vaccinations. All donors were Caucasian adults living in Nashville, Tennessee, USA. CD4+ T cells were enriched by magnetic negative selection; naive cells were then positively selected on CD45RA, and the negative fraction formed the memory subset. After blood collection by leukapheresis, PBMCs were isolated using Ficoll-Histopaque density gradient centrifugation and then cryopreserved in the vapor phase of liquid nitrogen. Analytical flow cytometry was used to check the purity and quantity of each magnetically sorted T cell population. From each sorted fraction, genomic DNA was isolated and quantified by UV absorbance on a Nanodrop 2000c. CDR1 MNHNY and CDR2 SVGAGI were looked up in the germline V gene (reference sequence). The CDR3 numbers 13 residues from cysteine through phenylalanine. Only CDR3 DNA is held: 39 bases, read in frame from base 1. A distance of 7 bases separates the germline ends of V and J, which lose 2 bases and 4 bases respectively.

TCR CDR3 regions were amplified from genomic DNA by multiplex PCR using the deep immunoSEQ assay. Genomic DNA extracted from each cell subset was distributed evenly over all wells of several immunoSEQ 96-well plates, and each plate served as one replicate. Each replicate PCR for sorted subsets received roughly 200 ng genomic DNA, equal to about 30,000 T cell genomes. Purified libraries were measured with a Qubit 3.0 fluorometer, size-checked on a Bioanalyzer 2100, and measured again with the KAPA Library Quantification kit. A separate single-read 150-cycle Illumina NextSeq 550 flow cell was used to sequence each immunoSEQ 96-well plate. As for the original processing: Because the immunoSEQ output held only junctional sequences and lacked quality scores, the filtering could not match the filtering applied to full-length reads. To assign V/J genes and CDR3, sequences were annotated against IMGT germline references using PyIR, a Python wrapper for IgBLAST v1.9. Reads were filtered out if the reads had weak V/J assignments (E-value above 1e-6), no CDR3, stop codons, out-of-frame junctions, or ambiguous translated residues. V3J clonotypes were defined as sequences sharing an identical inferred V gene, J gene, and CDR3 amino acid sequence. Percentage overlap between repertoires was calculated by dividing the number of shared unique clonotypes by the size of the smaller repertoire. Three approaches were used to assess repertoire richness: RTK rarefaction, the Chao1 estimator, and Recon v2.1 estimates of unobserved clonotypes. For all TCRbeta clonotypes obtained by the gDNA method from a few donors, generation probabilities were computed with OLGA. Sourced from immuneACCESS, this table was stored by TCRdb with only in-frame sequences that have V and J called. A share of the clones is absent; for the studies checked, an unresolved V gene accounts for under half, and the remainder has no known explanation. V and J calls and clone size are given by that table; D and trimming were obtained from the DNA. In all, the sample holds over 2 million clones, and 95% of those were seen once. The ten most abundant clones make up under 0.15% of the sample.

Study-wide conclusions, independent of this receptor: Sampling was restricted to blood, and TCR repertoires in tissues likely differ from the TCR repertoires found in blood. Because the study included a small number of donors, the genetic and exposure-history diversity represented was limited. Larger estimated clonotype richness was generally found for naive subsets than for memory subsets. Pairwise subsampling indicated that sequencing depth was expected to affect the degree of clonotype sharing among donors. Approximately 5% of naive CD4, around 4% of naive CD8, about 2.5% of memory CD4, and around 0.42% of memory CD8 clonotypes were shared across several donors. Compared with non-shared clonotypes, clonotypes shared by all four sorted-subset donors had higher generation probabilities. Even with the large sequencing depth, rarefaction of the sorted-subset datasets indicated that sequencing was incomplete.

The clonotype originates from a man younger than 30 in good health. What was sequenced was naive CD4+ T cells sorted from blood. In light of the paper, this sample's cell subset or site label describes: CD45RA+ positively selected. The sequence links TRBV6-6 to TRBJ2-3; the D segment could be TRBD2, given 5 matching bases. The bases are TGTGCCAGCAGTTACAGGGAGTCAGATACGCAGTATTTT. It is translated as CASSYRESDTQYF.